What follows are 30 T cell receptor beta chains derived from one specimen sequenced in a study of regulatory T cells in long-lasting Graves disease. The sample's time point: newly diagnosed GD, antithyroid drugs for less than 3 months. Extracted PBMC RNA gave rise to the TCR library. The authors built TCR beta libraries using iRepertoire HTBI primers and Arm-PCR of CDR3 regions. Each CDR3 protein gets one entry after TCRdb re-called the multiplex PCR reads with MiXCR. The sample lists about 440,000 distinct CDR3 sequences, about 15% occurring once. The data were also submitted as part of a second study, on T cells in Graves' hyperthyroidism and ophthalmopathy.

The sample in question was peripheral blood mononuclear cells (PBMCs), obtained at new diagnosis, from a patient treated with antithyroid drugs. All receptors derive from a woman aged 25 to 39 with Graves disease.

This clonotype occurred many times. The rearrangement joins TRBV6-5 to TRBJ1-1; tentatively, D is TRBD1 (6 bases). The CDR3 is 14 residues long. The germline V and J ends were trimmed by 4 bases and 1 base, with 10 bases remaining between them. Germline values: CDR1 MNHEY, CDR2 SVGAGI. The CDR3 sequence is CASSSGHRNTEAFF. Here the CDR3 DNA reads TGTGCCAGCAGTTCGGGACATCGGAACACTGAAGCTTTCTTT.

J is TRBJ1-2 and V is TRBV18, with 7 bases that match TRBD1. The CDR3 sequence is 16 residues long. The junction had 10 bases not matched to a gene; V was cut back by 0 bases and J by 6 bases. Germline V gives CDR1 KGHSH, CDR2 LQKENI. The CDR3 protein is CASSPPLTGDQNGYTF. The CDR3 nucleotides are TGTGCCAGCTCACCACCTTTAACAGGGGACCAGAATGGCTACACCTTC.

This chain connects TRBV28 to TRBJ1-5; D gene uncertain. Per germline, CDR1 MDHEN and CDR2 SYDVKM. V lost 3 bases to trimming and J lost 0 bases, with 6 bases between them. The CDR3 extends over 14 amino acids. The DNA of the CDR3 is TGTGCCAGCAGTTTTAGGGCTAGCAATCAGCCCCAGCATTTT. Its translation is CASSFRASNQPQHF.

V usage is TRBV14 and J usage is TRBJ2-1, with D perhaps TRBD1 or TRBD2 (6 bases each). Germline CDR1 reads SGHDN; CDR2 reads FVKESK. The CDR3 totals 15 residues. V lost 1 base to trimming and J lost 2 bases, with 9 bases between them. In DNA, the CDR3 is TGTGCCAGCAGCCAAGGAGGGGGGACCTACAATGAGCAGTTCTTC. Translation gives CASSQGGGTYNEQFF.

The V call is TRBV12-3 or TRBV12-4, the J call TRBJ2-2; D call uncertain. There are 16 residues in the CDR3. Trimming removed 6 bases from V and 6 bases from J, with 20 bases in between. The CDR3: CASRLRAIRMAGELFF. CDR3 sequence (DNA): TGTGCCAGCAGGCTAAGGGCGATACGTATGGCCGGGGAGCTGTTTTTT.

This clonotype has a handful of counts. This CDR3 is CASSSGTGIRGYTF. CDR3 sequence (DNA): TGCGCCAGCAGCTCCGGGACAGGGATTAGAGGCTACACCTTC. This chain links TRBV5-1 with TRBJ1-2; 9 bases map to TRBD1. Germline-derived CDR1 and CDR2 are SGHRS and YFSETQ. After removal of 3 bases from V and 8 bases from J, the junction contained 8 bases not matched to a gene. This CDR3 spans 14 amino acids.

This clonotype came up many times. The rearrangement joins TRBV11-2 to TRBJ1-5; D not certain. Trimming took 0 bases from V and 0 from J, leaving 6 bases between them. Germline-derived CDR1 and CDR2 are SGHAT and FQNNGV. The CDR3 has 15 amino acids. In nucleotides, the CDR3 is TGTGCCAGCAGCTTAGAACTCTTTAGCAATCAGCCCCAGCATTTT. It yields the protein CASSLELFSNQPQHF.

This clonotype has ten or more counts. The CDR3 sequence: CSARRPGWLSAETQYF. CDR3 nucleotides: TGCAGTGCTAGGCGCCCGGGTTGGCTGAGTGCGGAGACCCAGTACTTC. V gene TRBV20-1 combines with J gene TRBJ2-5; no firm D call. The germline V and J ends were trimmed by 3 bases and 5 bases, with 22 bases remaining between them. The CDR3 has 16 amino acids. Germline assignment: CDR1 DFQATT and CDR2 SNEGSKA (reference sequence).

The sample holds many counts of this clonotype. This sequence joins TRBV5-1 and TRBJ1-1; 7 bases map to TRBD1. This CDR3 comprises 16 residues. V was clipped by 4 bases and J by 2 bases; unmatched bases: 11. CDR1 SGHRS and CDR2 YFSETQ come from the germline V gene. In DNA, the CDR3 is TGCGCCAGCAGCCCAGGTGCAGGGGGGATCAACACTGAAGCTTTCTTT. Protein: CASSPGAGGINTEAFF.

A remark on this clonotype: Compared with germline, one end of the junction differs, possibly owing to a read error. V is TRBV2 and J is TRBJ2-3; 9 nucleotides match TRBD2. CDR1 and CDR2 (germline): SNHLY, FYNNEI. CDR3 size: 14 residues. CDR3 loop: CASTSGLSTDTQYF. The CDR3, as DNA: TGCGCCAGCACTAGCGGGCTGAGCACAGATACGCAGTATTTT.

This clonotype was seen ten or more times. The chain uses TRBV2 and TRBJ2-1; TRBD2 is a possible D gene (5 bases). Germline lookup yields CDR1 SNHLY and CDR2 FYNNEI. This CDR3 has 14 residues. V gave up 5 bases and J gave up 6 bases, with 14 bases separating them. The CDR3 region is CASSTGNARNEQFF. In DNA, the CDR3 is TGTGCCAGCAGTACCGGGAACGCCCGCAATGAGCAGTTCTTC.

This clonotype was seen repeatedly, ten times or more. The genes are TRBV29-1 and TRBJ1-3; D is unresolved. From germline, CDR1 is SQVTM and CDR2 ANQGSEA. The CDR3 runs to 16 residues. Deletions cut 0 bases from V and 4 bases from J, with 16 bases between. CDR3: CSVEEDEVWHGNTIYF. CDR3 sequence (DNA): TGCAGCGTTGAAGAGGACGAGGTCTGGCACGGAAACACCATATATTTT.

This clonotype was counted ten times or more. The chain uses TRBV3-1 and TRBJ2-5; TRBD2 matches 8 bases. Trimming cost V 4 bases and J 5 bases; bases outside gene matches: 12. The CDR3 contains 16 residues. The V gene's germline CDR1 is LGHDT and CDR2 YNNKEL (reference sequence). The chain's CDR3 is CASSPNQAGAGETQYF. The CDR3 region has the DNA TGTGCCAGCAGCCCGAACCAAGCGGGAGCAGGGGAGACCCAGTACTTC.

The table lists this clonotype with many counts. The chain joins TRBV3-1 to TRBJ2-7; maybe TRBD2 (6 bases). There are 13 residues in the CDR3. Germline CDR1 is LGHDT and CDR2 is YNNKEL (reference sequence). Trimming stripped 3 bases from V and 6 bases from J, with 12 bases between. CDR3 DNA sequence: TGTGCCAGCAGCCAGTCGACTAGAGGCGAGCAGTACTTC. Protein: CASSQSTRGEQYF.

In this sample, this clonotype turned up once. A much larger clone differs by one base, so this may be a read error. This chain links TRBV30 with TRBJ2-4; 9 nucleotides align to TRBD1. CDR1 and CDR2 from the germline V gene are GTSNPN and SVGIG (reference sequence). The CDR3 is 16 residues long. Trimming cost V 2 bases and J 1 base; bases outside gene matches: 6. Written as DNA, the CDR3 is TGTGCCTGGAGTACGGGACAGGGAATGGCCAAAAACATTCAGTACTTC. Translation: CAWSTGQGMAKNIQYF.

This clonotype was observed at least ten times. The J gene is TRBJ1-3, the V gene TRBV3-1; no firm D call. The germline V and J ends were trimmed by 2 bases and 2 bases, with 10 bases remaining between them. The CDR3 runs to 15 residues. Germline CDR1 reads LGHDT; CDR2 reads YNNKEL (reference sequence). The CDR3 loop reads CASSQFSEAGNTIYF. The CDR3 nucleotides are TGTGCCAGCAGCCAATTTTCTGAGGCTGGAAACACCATATATTTT.

This chain connects TRBV4-1 to TRBJ2-5; 9 bases agree with TRBD2. This CDR3 comprises 14 residues. J lost 5 bases, V lost 3 bases, and 4 bases had no gene match. Germline-derived CDR1 and CDR2 are MGHRA and YSYEKL. CDR3 protein: CASSHIAGAETQYF. As DNA, the CDR3 is TGCGCCAGCAGCCATATAGCGGGAGCGGAGACCCAGTACTTC.

This clonotype was seen only a few times. The rearrangement links TRBV7-6 to TRBJ2-1; 9 bases are a match to TRBD2. The CDR3 is made up of 15 amino acids. V was pared by 5 bases and J by 7 bases, with 9 bases of the junction left unmatched. Germline-derived CDR1 and CDR2 are SGHVS and FNYEAQ. The DNA of the CDR3 is TGTGCCAGCAGCCAAAAGGGGGCGGGGGGGAATGAGCAGTTCTTC. This translates into CASSQKGAGGNEQFF.

In this sample, this clonotype turned up many times. This chain joins TRBV29-1 and TRBJ2-3; D possibly matches TRBD1 or TRBD2 (5 bases each). Germline assignment: CDR1 SQVTM and CDR2 ANQGSEA. V was shortened by 7 bases and J by 6 bases, with 17 bases between the two germline ends. This CDR3 is 13 amino acids long. CDR3 in amino acids: CSDLPGAGDTQYF. CDR3 sequence (DNA): TGCAGCGACTTACCCGGGGCAGGGGATACGCAGTATTTT.

This clonotype was recorded many times. The chain carries TRBV6-1 and TRBJ2-7; D gene ambiguous. Between the trimmed V and J ends, which lost 5 bases and 1 base, there was a span of 12 bases. This CDR3 contains 14 residues. Germline V gene sequence: CDR1 MNHNS, CDR2 SASEGT. The CDR3 DNA follows: TGTGCCAGCAGTAACCCGGTGGGTTCCTACGAGCAGTACTTC. Translated, it gives CASSNPVGSYEQYF.

This clonotype was counted between two and nine times. The chain joins TRBV6-9 to TRBJ1-3, with 7 nucleotides matching TRBD1. The CDR3 runs to 16 residues. V lost 3 bases to trimming and J lost 3 bases; unmatched junction nucleotides: 8. CDR1 MNHGY and CDR2 SVAAGI come from the germline V gene. Here the CDR3 reads CASSYSRTGSGNTIYF. DNA of the CDR3: TGTGCCAGCAGTTACTCCAGGACAGGCAGTGGAAACACCATATATTTT.

This clonotype was recorded at least ten times. The chain has TRBV12-3 or TRBV12-4 and TRBJ2-1; no definite D call. V shed 1 base and J shed 5 bases, with 3 bases lying between them. The CDR3 is 12 residues long. As DNA, the CDR3 is TGTGCCAGCAGTTTAGTAAACAATGAGCAGTTCTTC. Translation: CASSLVNNEQFF.

This clonotype occurred many times. The V gene is TRBV27, the J gene TRBJ2-7, with 8 nucleotides matching TRBD1. V lost 5 bases, J lost 2 bases, and 8 bases stayed unmatched. Per the germline V gene, CDR1 is MNHEY and CDR2 is SMNVEV (reference sequence). CDR3 length equals 15 residues. The chain's CDR3 is CASSNPTGAAYEQYF. The CDR3 DNA follows: TGTGCCAGCAGTAACCCGACAGGGGCAGCCTACGAGCAGTACTTC.

This clonotype was observed a few times. This rearrangement joins TRBV5-1 to TRBJ2-1; either TRBD1 or TRBD2 may supply D (7 bases each). CDR3 length equals 16 residues. The germline V and J ends were trimmed by 4 bases and 0 bases, with 14 bases remaining between them. Germline CDR1 is SGHRS and CDR2 is YFSETQ. CDR3 nucleotide sequence: TGCGCCAGCAGCCCAGGGGGGGGGGGCTCCTACAATGAGCAGTTCTTC. It specifies CASSPGGGGSYNEQFF. Full variable domain (outside the CDR3, taken from reference TRBV5-1 and TRBJ2-1): KAGVTQTPRYLIKTRGQQVTLSCSPISGHRSVSWYQQTPGQGLQFLFEYFSETQRNKGNFPGRFSGRQFSNSRSEMNVSTLELGDSALYLCASSPGGGGSYNEQFFGPGTRLTVL.

The chain combines TRBV4-1 with TRBJ1-5, with D uncertain. The CDR3 sequence is 16 residues long. Trimming removed 0 bases at V and 3 bases at J, with 12 bases between. The germline V gene has CDR1 MGHRA and CDR2 YSYEKL. Written as DNA, the CDR3 is TGCGCCAGCAGCCAAGATGTCCCGAGCCTCAATCAGCCCCAGCATTTT. Translating gives CASSQDVPSLNQPQHF.

This chain connects TRBV7-9 to TRBJ2-7, with D unclear. V was pared by 5 bases and J by 0 bases, with 20 bases between. The CDR3 extends over 17 amino acids. CDR1 and CDR2 from the germline V gene are SEHNR and FQNEAQ (reference sequence). As DNA, the CDR3 is TGTGCCAGCAGCCCCCCCCAAGGCGGATGGGGCTCCTACGAGCAGTACTTC. Translated: CASSPPQGGWGSYEQYF.

At least ten counts were recorded for this clonotype. The V and J genes are TRBV25-1 and TRBJ1-2, with a possible D match to TRBD1 (6 bases). The CDR3 extends over 14 amino acids. Germline V CDR1 and CDR2: MGHDK, SYGVNS. Trimming left V 1 base short and J 9 bases short, with 15 bases between. The CDR3 reads CASSESVRGGSYTF. The CDR3 DNA is TGTGCCAGCAGTGAATCTGTGAGGGGGGGAAGCTACACCTTC.

Concerning this clonotype: A much bigger clone sits one base away, suggesting this may be a read error. The J gene is TRBJ2-1, the V gene TRBV10-3, with 9 bases identical to TRBD2. Per germline, CDR1 ENHRY and CDR2 SYGVKD. The CDR3 totals 15 residues. J gave up 8 bases and V 3 bases, and 8 bases lay outside the gene matches. The CDR3 region has the DNA TGTGCCATCAGTGAACCGGGACTAGCAGCCCATGAGCAGTTCTTC. Translation: CAISEPGLAAHEQFF.

The V call is TRBV20-1, the J call TRBJ2-1; TRBD2 matches at 9 bases. Germline V gives CDR1 DFQATT, CDR2 SNEGSKA (reference sequence). This CDR3 has 14 residues. V was clipped by 2 bases and J by 6 bases; unmatched bases: 5. CDR3 residues: CSARRQTSGNEQFF. The CDR3 DNA reads as TGCAGTGCTAGAAGGCAGACTAGCGGCAATGAGCAGTTCTTC.

There are a few counts of this clonotype. This chain uses TRBV4-1 with TRBJ2-5; D is unclear. V shed 2 bases and J shed 3 bases, with 10 bases lying between them. The CDR3 covers 14 residues. Germline V CDR1 and CDR2: MGHRA, YSYEKL. CDR3 sequence reads: CASSQLSIKETQYF. The CDR3 nucleotides are TGCGCCAGCAGCCAACTCTCCATAAAAGAGACCCAGTACTTC.